The 4 T cell receptor beta chains given below trace back to one sample, sequenced in a study of beta chain features in type 1 diabetes. Since all of the isolated RNA was reverse transcribed, expressed TCRB transcripts were what got sequenced. Generated by immunoSEQ multiplex PCR, the TCRdb table keeps only in-frame clones and is missing some. The sample consists of 140,000 to 150,000 clones, roughly 50% of them appearing once. Sequencing was carried out using Tregs from blood. Receptors originate from a man aged 18 to 29 in good health.

The V gene is TRBV5-1, the J gene TRBJ2-6; weak D call: TRBD2 (5 bases). Germline CDR1 SGHRS, CDR2 YFSETQ. The length of the CDR3 is 15 residues. V was cut by 6 bases and J by 0 bases, with 10 bases left in between. The CDR3 DNA sequence: TGCGCCAGCACCCTGGGGAGCTCTGGGGCCAACGTCCTGACTTTC. Encoded protein: CASTLGSSGANVLTF.

V is TRBV7-9 and J is TRBJ1-1; 9 bases map to TRBD1. V dropped 4 bases and J dropped 1; count of bases not matched to a gene: 1. CDR3 length: 14 residues. The germline gives CDR1 SEHNR, CDR2 FQNEAQ (reference sequence). The CDR3 DNA follows: TGTGCCAGCAGCTCGGGACAGGGGAACACTGAAGCTTTCTTT. Its protein is CASSSGQGNTEAFF. The full variable domain, its missing parts supplied by reference TRBV7-9 and TRBJ1-1, is DTGVSQNPRHKITKRGQNVTFRCDPISEHNRLYWYRQTLGQGPEFLTYFQNEAQLEKSRLLSDRFSAERPKGSFSTLEIQRTEQGDSAMYLCASSSGQGNTEAFFGQGTRLTVV.

The rearrangement joins TRBV19 to TRBJ1-5, with 8 bases aligning to TRBD1. In germline, CDR1 is LNHDA, CDR2 SQIVND (reference sequence). V gave up 6 bases and J gave up 0 bases; unmatched junction bases: 13. The CDR3 consists of 18 residues. The CDR3, as DNA: TGTGCCAGTAGGTGGGGGACAGGCCGGCTCTATAGCAATCAGCCCCAGCATTTT. Protein product: CASRWGTGRLYSNQPQHF.

This clone was seen a handful of times. The chain joins TRBV27 to TRBJ1-1; a weak D match, TRBD1 (6 bases). The CDR3 spans 15 residues. The V end lost 1 base, the J end lost 4 bases, and 13 bases lay between the germline ends. Looked up from germline, CDR1 is MNHEY and CDR2 is SMNVEV (reference sequence). CDR3: CASSLYRARGTEAFF. The CDR3 coding sequence is TGTGCCAGCAGTTTATACAGGGCCCGGGGCACTGAAGCTTTCTTT.